This record concerns one TCR beta chain sequence. What it binds is not known. One entry per CDR3 protein results from TCRdb running MiXCR on the reads. The repertoire has around 270,000 distinct CDR3 sequences, approximately 9% of them found once; the top ten carry roughly 15%. These data come from a study of T cell repertoires in cytomegalovirus infection. The wider study: Indications of both CMV infection and matching HLA type were provided by public TCR beta signatures.

This CDR3 has 14 amino acids. Germline V lookup: CDR1 SGHVS, CDR2 FQNEAQ. Trimming removed 5 bases from V and 3 bases from J, with 11 bases in between. Study-wide points: Carriage of CMV together with the relevant HLA was identifiable through cumulative public TCR beta family frequency.

The sequenced material came from PBMCs. The receptor was derived from a human donor in good health (CMV status not recorded). Some clones in this sample may be carry-over from other donors' samples. V usage is TRBV7-8 and J usage is TRBJ2-1, with a weak D call TRBD2 (5 bases). The DNA of the CDR3 is TGTGCCAGCAGCCTCCGGGATCGCTACAATGAGCAGTTCTTC. This codes for CASSLRDRYNEQFF.